Following are 13 T cell receptor beta chains from one sample sequenced in a study of ipilimumab plus nivolumab after autologous stem cell transplantation. Sequencing used immunoSEQ multiplex PCR; TCRdb keeps in-frame clones, though not all of them. The table includes some 16,000 clones, 80% to 90% detected once. The sequences come from PBMCs, collected in a trial of ipilimumab plus nivolumab as post-transplant consolidation. The receptor set was obtained from a male donor with diffuse large B-cell lymphoma.

The CDR3 reads CASSHATGSNTGELFF. CDR3 sequence (DNA): TGTGCCAGCAGCCACGCGACAGGGTCGAACACCGGGGAGCTGTTTTTT. The chain carries TRBV11-3 and TRBJ2-2; 7 nucleotides match TRBD1. V lost 5 bases, J lost 0 bases, and 6 bases stayed unmatched. The germline gives CDR1 SGHNT, CDR2 YENEEA. The CDR3 is made up of 16 amino acids.

The CDR3 nucleotides read TGCGCCAGCAGCTTGGGTGGACTAGCGGGGGCGGATACGCAGTATTTT. It codes for CASSLGGLAGADTQYF. This sequence joins TRBV5-1 and TRBJ2-3, with 13 positions matching TRBD2. From germline, CDR1 is SGHRS and CDR2 YFSETQ. Trimming at V came to 0 bases and at J to 6 bases, leaving 4 bases not matched to a gene. This CDR3 region has 16 residues.

This chain joins TRBV12-5 and TRBJ2-2; 9 positions match TRBD1. Germline-derived CDR1 and CDR2 are LGHNT and FRNRAP. The CDR3 covers 18 residues. Losses at the gene ends were 0 bases for V and 4 bases for J; bases not matched to a gene: 9. The CDR3 DNA is TGTGCTAGTGGTTTGGTCCCGGGGACAGGGCCAGGCACCGGGGAGCTGTTTTTT. Its translation is CASGLVPGTGPGTGELFF.

This chain joins TRBV11-2 and TRBJ2-1; 10 nucleotides agree with TRBD2. Germline V lookup: CDR1 SGHAT, CDR2 FQNNGV. The CDR3 runs to 17 residues. V lost 0 bases and J lost 5; bases outside the gene matches: 7. CDR3: CASSLEVSGRRHNEQFF. CDR3 coding DNA: TGTGCCAGCAGCTTAGAAGTTAGCGGGAGGAGACACAATGAGCAGTTCTTC.

V usage is TRBV10-2 and J usage is TRBJ2-1, with D possibly TRBD2 on 7 matching bases. Trimming pared 6 bases from V and 10 bases from J, leaving 22 bases between. CDR1 is WSHSY, CDR2 SAAADI, per germline. This CDR3 region has 15 residues. DNA of the CDR3: TGCGCCAGCAGAGTCATCTACGGGGGGCCGGCAGAGCAGTTCTTC. The encoded protein is CASRVIYGGPAEQFF.

V gene TRBV19 combines with J gene TRBJ2-5; no clear D gene. Trimming shortened V by 5 bases and J by 5 bases, and 12 bases separated the two germline ends. CDR3 size: 13 residues. The germline V gene encodes CDR1 LNHDA and CDR2 SQIVND (reference sequence). The CDR3: CASSSIHGETQYF. CDR3 in DNA: TGTGCCAGTAGTTCGATCCATGGGGAGACCCAGTACTTC. The full variable domain, with the rest looked up from reference TRBV19 and TRBJ2-5, is DGGITQSPKYLFRKEGQNVTLSCEQNLNHDAMYWYRQDPGQGLRLIYYSQIVNDFQKGDIAEGYSVSREKKESFPLTVTSAQKNPTAFYLCASSSIHGETQYFGPGTRLLVL.

The chain recombines TRBV6-1 with TRBJ2-2; D gene uncertain. Germline V gives CDR1 MNHNS, CDR2 SASEGT. The CDR3 totals 14 residues. V lost 7 bases and J lost 4, with 13 bases in between. CDR3 sequence reads: CASNLRAVTGELFF. The CDR3 nucleotides are TGTGCCAGCAACTTACGAGCAGTCACCGGGGAGCTGTTTTTT.

This chain uses TRBV7-3 with TRBJ2-7, with 8 bases fitting TRBD1. Germline trimming cut 5 bases from V and 2 bases from J; bases unmatched to any gene: 11. The CDR3 is 16 residues long. Germline values: CDR1 SGHTA, CDR2 FQGTGA. The CDR3 reads CASSLDLMTGAYEQYF. The CDR3 DNA sequence: TGTGCCAGCAGCCTTGACCTCATGACAGGGGCCTACGAGCAGTACTTC. The full variable domain, with the rest looked up from reference TRBV7-3 and TRBJ2-7, is GAGVSQTPSNKVTEKGKYVELRCDPISGHTALYWYRQSLGQGPEFLIYFQGTGAADDSGLPNDRFFAVRPEGSVSTLKIQRTERGDSAVYLCASSLDLMTGAYEQYFGPGTRLTVT.

The V gene is TRBV30, the J gene TRBJ1-5, with a weak D call TRBD1 (5 bases). Trimming pared 2 bases from V and 0 bases from J, leaving 26 bases between. CDR1 and CDR2 (germline): GTSNPN, SVGIG (reference sequence). The CDR3 has 20 residues. The CDR3 DNA is TGTGCCTGGAGTAATATTACTCCGGGACCCTTGAATTATAGCAATCAGCCCCAGCATTTT. This codes for CAWSNITPGPLNYSNQPQHF.

This sequence joins TRBV9 and TRBJ1-1; tentatively, D is TRBD1 (6 bases). CDR3 length equals 12 residues. The ends were cut back, 4 bases at V and 8 bases at J, with 12 bases in the middle. Germline-derived CDR1 and CDR2 are SGDLS and YYNGEE. CDR3 nucleotide sequence: TGTGCCAGCAGCATACAGGGTAGAGAAGCTTTCTTT. Protein sequence: CASSIQGREAFF.

The chain recombines TRBV6-5 with TRBJ2-7; D gene uncertain. Per the germline V gene, CDR1 is MNHEY and CDR2 is SVGAGI. V lost 7 bases and J 2 bases, leaving 6 bases between the germline ends. The CDR3 totals 11 residues. CDR3 sequence: CASMKTYEQYF. The CDR3 DNA reads TGTGCCAGCATGAAGACCTACGAGCAGTACTTC.

V usage is TRBV4-3 and J usage is TRBJ1-6; possibly TRBD1 for D (5 bases). The germline V gene has CDR1 LGHNA and CDR2 YSLEER. Trimming removed 0 bases at V and 10 bases at J, with 13 bases between. The CDR3 extends over 15 amino acids. The CDR3 region is CASSQDMGQGSPLHF. Here the CDR3 DNA reads TGCGCCAGCAGCCAAGATATGGGTCAGGGATCACCCCTCCACTTT.

This clone was seen only a few times. The V gene is TRBV28, the J gene TRBJ1-2, with TRBD1 as a possible D gene (5 bases). This CDR3 is built from 18 residues. Germline loops: CDR1 MDHEN, CDR2 SYDVKM. V lost 3 bases and J lost 8, with 28 bases in between. The CDR3 region is CASSFPRGGGASAEGYTF. The DNA of the CDR3 is TGTGCCAGCAGTTTTCCCCGCGGGGGTGGGGCAAGCGCGGAAGGCTACACCTTC.